The 22 T cell receptor beta chains in this list originate from one sample, sequenced in a study of T cell changes during pregnancy in multiple sclerosis. The repertoire was sequenced with immunoSEQ multiplex PCR; TCRdb's copy has only in-frame clones and lacks some. The sample records fewer than 55,000 clones, over 90% being singletons. The sample consisted of peripheral blood, taken after pregnancy. The source of these receptors is a female donor with multiple sclerosis, enrolled in a pregnancy study.

This clone was detected only once. V usage is TRBV7-8 and J usage is TRBJ2-3; 9 bases align to TRBD2. Per the germline V gene, CDR1 is SGHVS and CDR2 is FQNEAQ. This CDR3 comprises 16 residues. V shed 7 bases, J shed 3 bases, and the junction held 11 bases outside the gene matches. CDR3 in DNA: TGTGCCAGCACCGGGGGGGGTAGCGGGGGTACAGATACGCAGTATTTT. Its translation: CASTGGGSGGTDTQYF.

This clone was counted a single time. The rearrangement links TRBV5-4 to TRBJ1-1; D is unclear. CDR1 and CDR2 (germline): SGHNT, YYREEE (reference sequence). The CDR3 runs 13 residues. Deletions cut 0 bases from V and 2 bases from J, with 5 bases between. The CDR3 loop is CASSLDRNTEAFF. The CDR3 region has the DNA TGTGCCAGCAGCTTGGACAGAAACACTGAAGCTTTCTTT.

CDR3 protein: CASALGGAVAFF. The CDR3 DNA reads TGTGCTAGTGCACTGGGTGGGGCGGTAGCTTTCTTT. The genes are TRBV12-5 and TRBJ1-1, with D perhaps matching TRBD1 (5 bases). Germline loops: CDR1 LGHNT, CDR2 FRNRAP. The CDR3 is 12 residues long. Trimming took 7 bases from V and 10 from J, leaving 16 bases between them. The variable domain in full, with the rest retrieved from reference TRBV12-5 and TRBJ1-1, is DARVTQTPRHKVTEMGQEVTMRCQPILGHNTVFWYRQTMMQGLELLAYFRNRAPLDDSGMPKDRFSAEMPDATLATLKIQPSEPRDSAVYFCASALGGAVAFFGQGTRLTVV.

This rearrangement joins TRBV7-6 to TRBJ1-4; D ambiguous. In germline, CDR1 is SGHVS, CDR2 FNYEAQ. V lost 7 bases and J lost 5, with 14 bases in between. This CDR3 contains 14 residues. The CDR3 sequence is CASTFDIRNEKLFF. The CDR3 DNA reads as TGTGCCAGCACCTTCGACATTCGAAATGAAAAACTGTTTTTT.

This chain uses TRBV19 with TRBJ2-7; tentative D call: TRBD1 (6 bases). V lost 4 bases and J lost 2, with 9 bases in between. Germline CDR1 is LNHDA and CDR2 is SQIVND (reference sequence). The CDR3 length is 13 residues. The chain's CDR3 is CASSTRGTYEQYF. The CDR3 DNA sequence: TGTGCCAGTAGTACTAGGGGGACCTACGAGCAGTACTTC.

The chain is built from TRBV7-6 and TRBJ2-2, with D tentatively TRBD1 (7 bases). Germline V gene sequence: CDR1 SGHVS, CDR2 FNYEAQ. There are 16 residues in the CDR3. V lost 4 bases to trimming and J lost 5 bases, with 17 bases between them. CDR3 bases: TGTGCCAGCAGCTGGGGTCAGGGGGGCAGAACCGGGGAGCTGTTTTTT. Translating it yields CASSWGQGGRTGELFF.

The chain couples TRBV6-5 to TRBJ1-3; D uncertain. The V gene's germline CDR1 is MNHEY and CDR2 SVGAGI. This CDR3 contains 16 residues. V lost 0 bases and J 0 bases, leaving 9 bases between the germline ends. The CDR3 region is CASSYSISISGNTIYF. The CDR3 DNA is TGTGCCAGCAGTTACTCGATCAGTATCTCTGGAAACACCATATATTTT.

V gene TRBV15 combines with J gene TRBJ1-2; 12 nucleotides match TRBD1. From germline, CDR1 is LNHNV and CDR2 YYDKDF (reference sequence). CDR3 length: 16 residues. The trim removed 3 bases at V and 3 bases at J, leaving 5 bases unmatched. Here the CDR3 DNA reads TGTGCCACCAGCAGCCCGGGGACAGGGGGCGACTATGGCTACACCTTC. Protein: CATSSPGTGGDYGYTF.

This chain links TRBV2 with TRBJ2-2; perhaps TRBD2 as D (5 bases). Trimming took 8 bases from V and 7 from J, leaving 14 bases between them. The CDR3 has 13 amino acids. Germline V gene sequence: CDR1 SNHLY, CDR2 FYNNEI. The CDR3 nucleotides read TGTGCCAGCCGGTGGATCGGGGACGGGGAGCTGTTTTTT. Its protein product is CASRWIGDGELFF.

The gene calls are TRBV6-1 and TRBJ1-2, with a possible D match to TRBD1 (5 bases). CDR1 is MNHNS, CDR2 SASEGT, per germline. The CDR3 covers 16 residues. V was cut by 2 bases and J by 3 bases, with 16 bases left in between. Written as DNA, the CDR3 is TGTGCCAGCAGTGAAACGTCAGTGGGGGGAGACTATGGCTACACCTTC. Translation gives CASSETSVGGDYGYTF.

The rearrangement joins TRBV4-3 to TRBJ1-1; 7 bases agree with TRBD1. Unmatched junction bases numbered 9, after V lost 4 bases and J lost 4 bases. The CDR3 sequence is 15 residues long. In germline, CDR1 is LGHNA, CDR2 YSLEER. The DNA for the CDR3 is TGCGCCAGCAGCCGAGAGGGGGCTGGTGGCACTGAAGCTTTCTTT. It encodes CASSREGAGGTEAFF.

This chain links TRBV5-4 with TRBJ1-1, with 8 bases that match TRBD1. The CDR3 is 14 amino acids. V gave up 4 bases and J gave up 5 bases; unmatched junction bases: 7. Germline V gene sequence: CDR1 SGHNT, CDR2 YYREEE (reference sequence). The CDR3 here is CASSPDRVGTEAFF. The DNA for the CDR3 is TGTGCCAGCAGCCCGGACAGGGTCGGGACTGAAGCTTTCTTT.

J is TRBJ1-4 and V is TRBV5-8; D remains unclear. This CDR3 has 17 residues. The V end lost 0 bases, the J end lost 1 base, and 13 bases lay between the germline ends. The germline gives CDR1 SGHTS, CDR2 YDEGEE. The CDR3 region has the DNA TGTGCCAGCAGCTTGGTTGGAGGTACGGGAACTAATGAAAAACTGTTTTTT. Protein: CASSLVGGTGTNEKLFF.

Here the CDR3 DNA reads TGCGCCAGCAGCCAAAGTTTCCGGGGGGCTCTTGGACAGCCCCAGCATTTT. Protein sequence: CASSQSFRGALGQPQHF. The rearrangement links TRBV4-3 to TRBJ1-5; perhaps TRBD1 as D (6 bases). Trimming took 2 bases from V and 7 from J, leaving 21 bases between them. The germline gives CDR1 LGHNA, CDR2 YSLEER. The CDR3 is made up of 17 amino acids.

The chain has TRBV14 and TRBJ2-1; 10 bases match TRBD2. CDR3 size: 18 residues. Trimming removed 0 bases from V and 8 bases from J; junction bases left unmatched: 13. CDR1 is SGHDN and CDR2 is FVKESK in the germline V gene. CDR3 bases: TGTGCCAGCAGCCAAGATCCGGCCCTAGCGGGGGTCTGGTATGAGCAGTTCTTC. Protein sequence: CASSQDPALAGVWYEQFF.

This clone was counted once. The V and J genes are TRBV2 and TRBJ2-3, with TRBD2 identical over 7 bases. The CDR3 is 13 amino acids. Germline-derived CDR1 and CDR2 are SNHLY and FYNNEI. With 8 bases clipped from V and 5 bases from J, the junction kept 7 bases outside the gene matches. This CDR3 reads CASSGTIGDTQYF. In DNA, the CDR3 is TGTGCCAGCTCCGGGACTATCGGAGATACGCAGTATTTT.

The sample holds one count of this clone. V gene TRBV11-2 combines with J gene TRBJ2-5; D might be TRBD1 (6 bases). Trimming took 5 bases from V and 1 from J, leaving 11 bases between them. Germline V gene sequence: CDR1 SGHAT, CDR2 FQNNGV. This CDR3 is 14 amino acids long. CDR3 sequence (DNA): TGTGCCAGCAGCCAAAGGGGGTCCCAAGAGACCCAGTACTTC. It is translated as CASSQRGSQETQYF.

The chain uses TRBV6-1 and TRBJ2-2, with 8 bases lining up with TRBD1. Per the germline V gene, CDR1 is MNHNS and CDR2 is SASEGT. The CDR3 has 14 residues. The J segment lost 6 bases and the V segment lost 8 bases, leaving 8 bases of the junction unmatched. The CDR3 loop is CASQDRAESGELFF. In nucleotides, the CDR3 is TGTGCCAGCCAGGACAGGGCTGAATCCGGGGAGCTGTTTTTT.

This chain links TRBV6-5 with TRBJ1-5, with a possible D match to TRBD1 (5 bases). There are 14 residues in the CDR3. The germline V and J ends were trimmed by 7 bases and 4 bases, with 14 bases remaining between them. Per the germline V gene, CDR1 is MNHEY and CDR2 is SVGAGI. CDR3 amino acids: CASTQETENQPQHF. CDR3 coding DNA: TGTGCCAGCACCCAGGAGACAGAAAATCAGCCCCAGCATTTT.

The chain combines TRBV7-2 with TRBJ1-5; D might be TRBD1 (6 bases). Germline lookup yields CDR1 SGHTA and CDR2 FQGNSA. Trimming shortened V by 1 base and J by 5 bases, and 12 bases separated the two germline ends. This CDR3 region has 15 residues. CDR3 DNA sequence: TGTGCCAGCAGCTTAGAGGGGGTAGGGGATCAGCCCCAGCATTTT. Protein: CASSLEGVGDQPQHF.

The chain employs TRBV27 and TRBJ1-2, with 8 bases matching TRBD1. The CDR3 totals 17 residues. Germline trimming cut 2 bases from V and 1 base from J; bases unmatched to any gene: 9. CDR1 and CDR2 from the germline V gene are MNHEY and SMNVEV (reference sequence). The CDR3 DNA follows: TGTGCCAGCAGTTTAACCTCCTCAGGACAGGGTAACTATGGCTACACCTTC. Its protein product is CASSLTSSGQGNYGYTF.

This chain joins TRBV4-3 and TRBJ2-7; 7 nucleotides line up with TRBD2. The CDR3 totals 13 residues. V trimming: 3 bases; J trimming: 7 bases; junction bases outside the gene matches: 6. Germline loops: CDR1 LGHNA, CDR2 YSLEER. The CDR3 nucleotides are TGCGCCAGCAGCCAGGGGGGGTTGGAAGAGCAGTACTTC. Encoded protein: CASSQGGLEEQYF.